Described below is a single T cell receptor beta chain sequence and its context. TCRdb's table, derived via immunoSEQ multiplex PCR, lists solely in-frame clones and lacks some. This table holds approximately 500,000 clones, around 85% found once. This sample stems from a study of blood T cell repertoires in COVID-19. Background on the study: Spain, Italy and the United States supplied samples that represented acute and convalescent COVID-19. T cells, B-cell-depleted T cells, or PBMCs supplied cDNA or gDNA.

The germline V gene has CDR1 LNHDA and CDR2 SQIVND (reference sequence). The CDR3 loop spans 15 amino acids. Germline trimming cut 5 bases from V and 3 bases from J; bases unmatched to any gene: 8. The chain joins TRBV19 to TRBJ2-3; 7 bases match TRBD1. The receptor was derived from a human donor in a cohort sampled during active COVID-19. The specimen sequenced was peripheral blood. This CDR3 is CASSPITGVTDTQYF. The CDR3 DNA reads as TGTGCCAGTAGTCCGATTACAGGGGTAACAGATACGCAGTATTTT.